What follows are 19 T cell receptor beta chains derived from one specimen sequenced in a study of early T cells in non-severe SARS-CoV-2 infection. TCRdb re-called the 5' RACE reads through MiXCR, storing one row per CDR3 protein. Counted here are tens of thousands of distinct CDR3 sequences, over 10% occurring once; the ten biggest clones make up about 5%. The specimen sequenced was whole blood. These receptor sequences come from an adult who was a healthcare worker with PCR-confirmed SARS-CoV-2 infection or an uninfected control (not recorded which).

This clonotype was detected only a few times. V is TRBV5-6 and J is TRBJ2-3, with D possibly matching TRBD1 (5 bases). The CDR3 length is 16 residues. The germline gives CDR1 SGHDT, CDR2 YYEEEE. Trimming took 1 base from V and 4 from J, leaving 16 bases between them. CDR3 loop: CASSLSTAGSPDTQYF. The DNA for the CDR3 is TGTGCCAGCAGCTTGTCTACCGCAGGGTCCCCAGATACGCAGTATTTT. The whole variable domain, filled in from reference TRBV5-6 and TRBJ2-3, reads DAGVTQSPTHLIKTRGQQVTLRCSPKSGHDTVSWYQQALGQGPQFIFQYYEEEERQRGNFPDRFSGHQFPNYSSELNVNALLLGDSALYLCASSLSTAGSPDTQYFGPGTRLTVL.

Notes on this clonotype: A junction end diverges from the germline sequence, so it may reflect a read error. The CDR3 spells CASSQGRAYDQYF. The DNA of the CDR3 is TGTGCCAGCAGCCAGGGACGAGCCTACGATCAGTACTTC. This chain connects TRBV5-4 to TRBJ2-7; D could derive from TRBD1 or TRBD2 (5 bases each). The germline CDR1 and CDR2 sequences are SGHNT and YYREEE (reference sequence). This CDR3 comprises 13 residues.

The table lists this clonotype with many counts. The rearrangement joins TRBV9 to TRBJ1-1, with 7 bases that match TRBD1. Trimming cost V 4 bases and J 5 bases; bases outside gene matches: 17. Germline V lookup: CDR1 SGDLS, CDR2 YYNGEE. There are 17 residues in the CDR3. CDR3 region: CASSQTYFPDRATEAFF. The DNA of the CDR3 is TGTGCCAGCAGCCAAACCTACTTTCCCGACAGGGCTACTGAAGCTTTCTTT.

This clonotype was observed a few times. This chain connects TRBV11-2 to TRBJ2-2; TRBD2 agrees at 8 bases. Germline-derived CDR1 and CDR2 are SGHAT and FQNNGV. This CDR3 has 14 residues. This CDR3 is CATTQRERTGELFF. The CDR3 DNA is TGTGCGACCACCCAGCGGGAGCGGACCGGGGAGCTGTTTTTT.

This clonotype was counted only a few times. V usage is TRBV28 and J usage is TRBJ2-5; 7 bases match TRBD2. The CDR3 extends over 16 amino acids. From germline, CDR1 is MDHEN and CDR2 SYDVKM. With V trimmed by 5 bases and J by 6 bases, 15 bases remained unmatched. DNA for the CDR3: TGTGCCAGCAGTCCACCCTTTGGGAGGGCCATAAAGACCCAGTACTTC. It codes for CASSPPFGRAIKTQYF.

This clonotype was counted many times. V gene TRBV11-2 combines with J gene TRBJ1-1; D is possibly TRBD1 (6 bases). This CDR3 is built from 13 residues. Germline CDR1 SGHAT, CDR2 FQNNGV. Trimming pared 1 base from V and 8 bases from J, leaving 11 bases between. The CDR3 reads CASSLAGTLEAFF. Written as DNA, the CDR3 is TGTGCCAGCAGCTTAGCCGGGACATTAGAAGCTTTCTTT.

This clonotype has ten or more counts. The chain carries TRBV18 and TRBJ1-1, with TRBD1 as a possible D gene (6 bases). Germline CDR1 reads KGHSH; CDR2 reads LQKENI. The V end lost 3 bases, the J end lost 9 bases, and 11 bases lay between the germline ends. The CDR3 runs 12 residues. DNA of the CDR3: TGTGCCAGCTCACCCGGGACAACCCAAGCTTTCTTT. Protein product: CASSPGTTQAFF.

The CDR3 region has the DNA TGCACTACATGGCAGCTGAACTCTAACTATGGCTACACCTTC. Encoded protein: CTTWQLNSNYGYTF. The chain has TRBV20-1 and TRBJ1-2, with D uncertain. The CDR3 has 14 residues. CDR1 and CDR2 (germline): DFQATT, SNEGSKA (reference sequence).

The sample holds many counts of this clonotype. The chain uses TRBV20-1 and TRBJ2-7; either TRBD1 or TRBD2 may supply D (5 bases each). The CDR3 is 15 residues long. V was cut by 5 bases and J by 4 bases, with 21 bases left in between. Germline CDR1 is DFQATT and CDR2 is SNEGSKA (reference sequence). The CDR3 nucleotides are TGCAGTGCTTTAGCTCGGGGCCACTCACTTTACGAGCAGTACTTC. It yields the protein CSALARGHSLYEQYF.

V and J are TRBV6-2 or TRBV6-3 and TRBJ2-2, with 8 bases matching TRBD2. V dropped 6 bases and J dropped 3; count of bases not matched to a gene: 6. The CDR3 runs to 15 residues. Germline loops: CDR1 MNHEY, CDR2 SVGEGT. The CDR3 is CASSPAGDHTGELFF. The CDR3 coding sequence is TGTGCCAGCAGCCCAGCGGGGGACCACACCGGGGAGCTGTTTTTT.

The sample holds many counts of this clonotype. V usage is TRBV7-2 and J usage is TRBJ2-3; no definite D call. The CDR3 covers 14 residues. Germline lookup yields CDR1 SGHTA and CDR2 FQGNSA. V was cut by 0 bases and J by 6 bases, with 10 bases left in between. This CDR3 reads CASSLAGLYDTQYF. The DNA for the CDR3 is TGTGCCAGCAGCTTAGCGGGCCTCTACGATACGCAGTATTTT.

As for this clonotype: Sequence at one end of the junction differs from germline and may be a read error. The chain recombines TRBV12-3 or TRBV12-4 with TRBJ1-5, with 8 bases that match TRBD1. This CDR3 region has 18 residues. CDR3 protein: CASSLRTGRRGSNQPRHF. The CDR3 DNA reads TGTGCCAGCAGTTTAAGGACAGGGCGACGGGGTAGCAATCAGCCCCGGCATTTT.

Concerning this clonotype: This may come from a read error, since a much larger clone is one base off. The CDR3 DNA follows: TGCAGCGCTCGCCGGGACAGAAACAATGAGCAGTTCTTC. Translation: CSARRDRNNEQFF. The rearrangement joins TRBV29-1 to TRBJ2-1; 7 nucleotides align to TRBD1. CDR3 length: 13 amino acids. Germline CDR1 is SQVTM and CDR2 is ANQGSEA. After removal of 7 bases from V and 5 bases from J, the junction contained 8 bases not matched to a gene.

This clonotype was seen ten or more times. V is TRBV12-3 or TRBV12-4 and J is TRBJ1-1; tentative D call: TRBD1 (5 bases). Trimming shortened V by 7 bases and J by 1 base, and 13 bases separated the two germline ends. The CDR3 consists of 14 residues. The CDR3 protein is CASTLQGGNTEAFF. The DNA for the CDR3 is TGTGCCAGCACCCTCCAGGGCGGGAACACTGAAGCTTTCTTT.

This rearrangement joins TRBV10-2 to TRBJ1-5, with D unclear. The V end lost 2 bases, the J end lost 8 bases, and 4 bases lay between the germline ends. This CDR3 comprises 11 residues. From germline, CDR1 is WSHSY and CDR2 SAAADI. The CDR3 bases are TGCGCCAGCAGTGAGGGGGAGCCCCAGCATTTT. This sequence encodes CASSEGEPQHF.

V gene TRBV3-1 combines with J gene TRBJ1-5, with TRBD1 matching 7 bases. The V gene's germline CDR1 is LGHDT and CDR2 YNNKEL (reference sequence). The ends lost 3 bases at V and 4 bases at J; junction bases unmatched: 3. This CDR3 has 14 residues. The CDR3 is CASSHGQANQPQHF. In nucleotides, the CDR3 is TGTGCCAGCAGCCATGGACAGGCAAATCAGCCCCAGCATTTT.

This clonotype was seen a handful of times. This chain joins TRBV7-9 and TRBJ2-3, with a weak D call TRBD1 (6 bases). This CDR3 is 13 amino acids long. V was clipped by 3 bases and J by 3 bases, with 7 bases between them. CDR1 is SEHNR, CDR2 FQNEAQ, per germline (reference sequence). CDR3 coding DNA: TGTGCCAGCAGCTTCCAGGGGACAGATACGCAGTATTTT. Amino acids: CASSFQGTDTQYF.

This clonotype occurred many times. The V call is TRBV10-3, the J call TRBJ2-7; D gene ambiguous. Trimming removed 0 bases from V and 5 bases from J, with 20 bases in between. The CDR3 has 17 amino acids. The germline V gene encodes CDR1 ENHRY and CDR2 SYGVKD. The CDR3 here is CAISESIGLGQRHEQYF. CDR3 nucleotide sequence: TGTGCCATCAGTGAGTCGATCGGGTTAGGGCAGCGCCACGAGCAGTACTTC.

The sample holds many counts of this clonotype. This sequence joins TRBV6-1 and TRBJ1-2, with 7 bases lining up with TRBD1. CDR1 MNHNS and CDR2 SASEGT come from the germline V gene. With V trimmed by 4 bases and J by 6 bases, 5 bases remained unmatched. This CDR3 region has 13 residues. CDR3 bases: TGTGCCAGCAGTGCGGTAACAGGGGATGGCTACACCTTC. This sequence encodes CASSAVTGDGYTF.